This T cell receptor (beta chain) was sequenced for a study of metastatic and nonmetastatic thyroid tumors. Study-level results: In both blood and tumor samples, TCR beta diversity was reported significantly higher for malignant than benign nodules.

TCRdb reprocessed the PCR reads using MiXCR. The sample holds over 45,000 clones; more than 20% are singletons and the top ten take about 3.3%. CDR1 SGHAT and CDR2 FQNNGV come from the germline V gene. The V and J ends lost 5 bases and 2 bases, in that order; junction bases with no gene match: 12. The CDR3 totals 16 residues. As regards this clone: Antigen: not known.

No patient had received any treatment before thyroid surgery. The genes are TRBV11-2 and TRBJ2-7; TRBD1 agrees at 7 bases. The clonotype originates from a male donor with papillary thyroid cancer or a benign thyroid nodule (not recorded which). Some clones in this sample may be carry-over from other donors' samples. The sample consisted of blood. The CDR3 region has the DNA TGTGCCAGCAGCCGACTCGACAGGGTCGGAACCTACGAGCAGTACTTC. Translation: CASSRLDRVGTYEQYF.